The 29 T cell receptor beta chains presented below share a single source sample, sequenced in a study of blood T cells in healthy people across ages. Primers used in a second PCR of roughly 6 to 11 cycles were a sample-barcoded 5' primer and a J-beta primer mix. TCRdb reprocessed the 5' RACE reads via MiXCR and lists one record per CDR3 protein. Among about a million distinct CDR3 sequences listed, 48% were seen once. Sequenced sample: blood. The receptors derive from a man aged 30 to 45 in good health.

A few counts support this clonotype. The J gene is TRBJ2-3, the V gene TRBV30, with 7 bases lining up with TRBD2. CDR1 and CDR2 from the germline V gene are GTSNPN and SVGIG (reference sequence). Trimming cost V 5 bases and J 1 base; bases outside gene matches: 6. The CDR3 has 14 residues. CDR3 nucleotide sequence: TGTGCCTGGTCGACTAGCAGGGGCACAGATACGCAGTATTTT. Its protein product is CAWSTSRGTDTQYF.

The V gene is TRBV12-3 or TRBV12-4, the J gene TRBJ1-2; TRBD1 matches 8 bases. J lost 3 bases, V lost 6 bases, and 3 bases had no gene match. The CDR3 runs 13 residues. CDR3 coding DNA: TGTGCCAGCAGGGAGACAGGGGACTATGGCTACACCTTC. Translating it yields CASRETGDYGYTF.

V gene TRBV9 combines with J gene TRBJ2-4; D may be TRBD1 or TRBD2 (5 bases each). CDR3 size: 14 residues. The germline V gene has CDR1 SGDLS and CDR2 YYNGEE. The V end lost 0 bases, the J end lost 7 bases, and 11 bases lay between the germline ends. CDR3 residues: CASSVERGSNIQYF. The CDR3 nucleotides read TGTGCCAGCAGCGTAGAGAGGGGATCGAACATTCAGTACTTC.

The chain combines TRBV10-3 with TRBJ2-1; 8 positions agree with TRBD1. The germline V gene encodes CDR1 ENHRY and CDR2 SYGVKD. V shed 0 bases, J shed 6 bases, and the junction held 1 base outside the gene matches. The CDR3 consists of 14 residues. The CDR3 loop reads CAISESGTGNEQFF. The CDR3 bases are TGTGCCATCAGTGAGTCAGGGACAGGCAATGAGCAGTTCTTC.

The V call is TRBV25-1, the J call TRBJ2-5; D uncertain. Looked up from germline, CDR1 is MGHDK and CDR2 is SYGVNS. The CDR3 sequence is 14 residues long. Trimming shortened V by 2 bases and J by 1 base, and 8 bases separated the two germline ends. The CDR3 spells CASSEIGIQETQYF. The CDR3 DNA reads as TGTGCCAGCAGTGAAATTGGTATCCAAGAGACCCAGTACTTC. Full variable domain (remainder filled in from reference TRBV25-1 and TRBJ2-5): EADIYQTPRYLVIGTGKKITLECSQTMGHDKMYWYQQDPGMELHLIHYSYGVNSTEKGDLSSESTVSRIRTEHFPLTLESARPSHTSQYLCASSEIGIQETQYFGPGTRLLVL.

In this sample, this clonotype turned up a few times. This chain joins TRBV4-1 and TRBJ2-3, with 9 bases identical to TRBD2. CDR3 length equals 18 residues. With 0 bases clipped from V and 4 bases from J, the junction kept 11 bases outside the gene matches. Germline V gene data show CDR1 as MGHRA and CDR2 as YSYEKL. In DNA, the CDR3 is TGCGCCAGCAGCCAAGAGGTTTTGCGGCGGGGGGGCTCAGATACGCAGTATTTT. Residues: CASSQEVLRRGGSDTQYF.

The chain joins TRBV7-2 to TRBJ2-1; weak D call: TRBD2 (6 bases). The ends were cut back, 0 bases at V and 9 bases at J, with 12 bases in the middle. This CDR3 comprises 14 residues. The germline gives CDR1 SGHTA, CDR2 FQGNSA. DNA for the CDR3: TGTGCCAGCAGCTTAGCGCTTAGGGGAGGTGAGCAGTTCTTC. Translated: CASSLALRGGEQFF. The full variable domain, completed using reference TRBV7-2 and TRBJ2-1, is GAGVSQSPSNKVTEKGKDVELRCDPISGHTALYWYRQSLGQGLEFLIYFQGNSAPDKSGLPSDRFSAERTGGSVSTLTIQRTQQEDSAVYLCASSLALRGGEQFFGPGTRLTVL.

The V and J genes are TRBV6-2 or TRBV6-3 and TRBJ2-4; D gene ambiguous. CDR3 length: 11 amino acids. The V gene's germline CDR1 is MNHEY and CDR2 SVGEGT. The V gene lost 7 bases and the J gene lost 13 bases, with 14 bases spanning the gap. This chain's CDR3 is CASTSAYQQYF. CDR3 bases: TGTGCCAGCACCTCTGCCTACCAGCAGTACTTC.

The chain combines TRBV5-4 with TRBJ1-1; the match to TRBD1 covers 9 bases. The CDR3 has 15 amino acids. The junction had 3 bases not matched to a gene; V was cut back by 0 bases and J by 3 bases. Germline V gives CDR1 SGHNT, CDR2 YYREEE (reference sequence). Here the CDR3 reads CASSLEGQGDTEAFF. CDR3 bases: TGTGCCAGCAGCTTGGAGGGACAGGGAGACACTGAAGCTTTCTTT.

This chain joins TRBV20-1 and TRBJ2-3; 7 bases are a match to TRBD1. Unmatched junction bases numbered 3, after V lost 3 bases and J lost 6 bases. There are 12 residues in the CDR3. Germline lookup yields CDR1 DFQATT and CDR2 SNEGSKA (reference sequence). CDR3 loop: CSARGQRDTQYF. In DNA, the CDR3 is TGCAGTGCTAGGGGACAGAGGGATACGCAGTATTTT.

This clonotype was recorded a few times. The rearrangement joins TRBV6-2 or TRBV6-3 to TRBJ2-1, with D possibly being TRBD1 (6 bases). V lost 4 bases and J 2 bases, leaving 6 bases between the germline ends. The CDR3 totals 13 residues. From germline, CDR1 is MNHEY and CDR2 SVGEGT. CDR3 amino acids: CASSWDTYNEQFF. The CDR3 DNA sequence: TGTGCCAGCAGTTGGGACACCTACAATGAGCAGTTCTTC.

The genes are TRBV12-3 or TRBV12-4 and TRBJ2-7; D ambiguous. Trimming left V 7 bases short and J 5 bases short, with 9 bases between. The length of the CDR3 is 11 residues. CDR3 in amino acids: CASTITDEQYF. Here the CDR3 DNA reads TGTGCCAGCACAATTACGGACGAGCAGTACTTC.

V usage is TRBV5-5 and J usage is TRBJ2-7; maybe TRBD2 (5 bases). Germline lookup yields CDR1 SGHKS and CDR2 YYEKEE (reference sequence). Trimming shortened V by 0 bases and J by 9 bases, and 19 bases separated the two germline ends. The CDR3 has 15 residues. This CDR3 is CASSLGAGYYERQYF. The CDR3 bases are TGTGCCAGCAGCTTGGGTGCGGGTTACTACGAGCGGCAGTACTTC.

V gene TRBV7-9 combines with J gene TRBJ2-3; TRBD2 is a possible D gene (6 bases). Germline assignment: CDR1 SEHNR and CDR2 FQNEAQ (reference sequence). This CDR3 is 15 amino acids long. V was cut by 2 bases and J by 2 bases, with 11 bases left in between. CDR3 DNA sequence: TGTGCCAGCAGCTTAAGGTCGGGGGTCACAGATACGCAGTATTTT. Translation: CASSLRSGVTDTQYF.

This clonotype has more than one count but fewer than ten. This chain joins TRBV6-6 and TRBJ2-2; the D gene could be TRBD1 or TRBD2 (5 bases each). CDR3 length: 14 amino acids. From germline, CDR1 is MNHNY and CDR2 SVGAGI (reference sequence). V lost 8 bases to trimming and J lost 4 bases, with 14 bases between them. This CDR3 is CASGQGAGTGELFF. In DNA, the CDR3 is TGTGCCAGCGGCCAAGGGGCGGGCACCGGGGAGCTGTTTTTT.

The gene calls are TRBV27 and TRBJ1-2; D is perhaps TRBD1 (6 bases). Germline V gives CDR1 MNHEY, CDR2 SMNVEV (reference sequence). The CDR3 is made up of 11 amino acids. V was clipped by 10 bases and J by 7 bases, with 13 bases between them. As DNA, the CDR3 is TGTGCCACCTGGGGGCTCCTTGGCTACACCTTC. Protein sequence: CATWGLLGYTF.

This chain uses TRBV27 with TRBJ2-7, with TRBD2 matching over 10 bases. V shed 6 bases and J 4 bases; nucleotides not matched to a gene: 9. Per the germline V gene, CDR1 is MNHEY and CDR2 is SMNVEV (reference sequence). The CDR3 contains 15 residues. The CDR3 region is CASRGFVAGGYEQYF. CDR3 sequence (DNA): TGTGCCAGCAGGGGGTTTGTAGCGGGGGGATACGAGCAGTACTTC.

The J gene is TRBJ2-5, the V gene TRBV20-1; 7 nucleotides align to TRBD1. CDR1 is DFQATT, CDR2 SNEGSKA, per germline (reference sequence). The V segment lost 6 bases and the J segment 2 bases; nucleotides outside the gene matches: 3. This CDR3 has 12 residues. The CDR3 spells CSADRDQETQYF. The DNA of the CDR3 is TGCAGTGCAGACAGGGATCAAGAGACCCAGTACTTC.

The rearrangement uses TRBV5-1 and TRBJ1-2; a weak D match, TRBD1 (5 bases). CDR1 SGHRS and CDR2 YFSETQ come from the germline V gene. Trimming cost V 0 bases and J 2 bases, with 11 bases left between them. CDR3 length: 15 amino acids. In DNA, the CDR3 is TGCGCCAGCAGCTTGGAGTTGGACAAGAACTATGGCTACACCTTC. It encodes CASSLELDKNYGYTF.

This clonotype was detected only a few times. The genes are TRBV14 and TRBJ2-3; D is uncertain. This CDR3 comprises 14 residues. The germline V gene has CDR1 SGHDN and CDR2 FVKESK. V gave up 0 bases and J gave up 4 bases, with 8 bases separating them. This chain's CDR3 is CASSQDFSPDTQYF. The CDR3 DNA reads as TGTGCCAGCAGCCAAGATTTCAGTCCAGATACGCAGTATTTT.

The chain uses TRBV28 and TRBJ2-3; tentatively, D is TRBD2 (6 bases). This CDR3 contains 16 residues. Germline values: CDR1 MDHEN, CDR2 SYDVKM. Trimming removed 6 bases from V and 2 bases from J, with 18 bases in between. The CDR3 bases are TGTGCCAGCAGCGGTGTTTCGGGGACTGCCACAGATACGCAGTATTTT. Its protein product is CASSGVSGTATDTQYF.

This clonotype showed up just a few times. The CDR3 here is CASTADSQETQYF. CDR3 bases: TGTGCCAGCACCGCGGACAGCCAAGAGACCCAGTACTTC. V usage is TRBV12-3 or TRBV12-4 and J usage is TRBJ2-5; D possibly corresponds to TRBD1 (6 bases). The V and J ends lost 7 bases and 1 base respectively, with 10 bases between them. CDR3 length: 13 amino acids.

This clonotype was detected ten times or more. The J gene is TRBJ1-2, the V gene TRBV4-2; TRBD1 aligns across 9 bases. The CDR3 runs 16 residues. V was clipped by 2 bases and J by 5 bases; unmatched bases: 9. CDR1 LGHNA and CDR2 YNFKEQ come from the germline V gene. The CDR3 DNA is TGTGCCAGCAGCCAAATCCCCAGGGACAGGGATTATGGCTACACCTTC. Protein product: CASSQIPRDRDYGYTF.

Points on this clonotype: Since a much larger clone is just one base distant, this may be a read error. The chain uses TRBV20-1 and TRBJ2-6; no definite D call. CDR1 is DFQATT and CDR2 is SNEGSKA in the germline V gene (reference sequence). This CDR3 contains 13 residues. Here the CDR3 DNA reads TGCGGTGCTAGAGACTCTGGGGCCAACGTCCTGACTTTC. Translated: CGARDSGANVLTF.

This clonotype came up a few times. This rearrangement joins TRBV12-3 or TRBV12-4 to TRBJ2-5; D not resolved. Between the trimmed V and J ends, which lost 3 bases and 1 base, there was a span of 9 bases. The CDR3 runs 14 residues. CDR3 DNA sequence: TGTGCCAGCAGTTTGGTCGGTATCCAAGAGACCCAGTACTTC. The encoded protein is CASSLVGIQETQYF.

The chain couples TRBV28 to TRBJ2-7, with TRBD1 matching over 7 bases. With the DNA end fitting TRBJ2-5 better, the J assignment may be wrong. There are 13 residues in the CDR3. The germline V gene has CDR1 MDHEN and CDR2 SYDVKM. In DNA, the CDR3 is TGTGCCAGCACCCAAGGGGGCCGAGAGACCCAGTACTTC. Its translation is CASTQGGRETQYF.

CDR3 sequence (DNA): TGCGCCAGCAGCTTGGAGACAAGTGAAAAACTGTTTTTT. Translation gives CASSLETSEKLFF. This rearrangement joins TRBV5-1 to TRBJ1-4; D remains unclear. This CDR3 contains 13 residues. Germline CDR1 is SGHRS and CDR2 is YFSETQ. V was trimmed by 0 bases and J by 7 bases, leaving 7 bases between them.

Ten or more counts support this clonotype. The V and J genes are TRBV11-2 and TRBJ1-2; the D gene is possibly TRBD1 (5 bases). Per germline, CDR1 SGHAT and CDR2 FQNNGV. Trimming took off 5 bases at V and 8 bases at J, with 15 bases between the two ends. CDR3 length equals 13 residues. The CDR3 DNA follows: TGTGCCAGCAGCGAAGCCGCAGGGAGCGGCTACACCTTC. Protein sequence: CASSEAAGSGYTF.

The chain links TRBV28 to TRBJ1-2; possibly TRBD1 for D (5 bases). Trimming left V 1 base short and J 2 bases short, with 11 bases between. Germline V gives CDR1 MDHEN, CDR2 SYDVKM. This CDR3 contains 15 residues. Here the CDR3 reads CASSLLGRINYGYTF. For the CDR3, the DNA is TGTGCCAGCAGTTTATTGGGACGGATAAACTATGGCTACACCTTC.